The present T cell receptor (beta chain) was sequenced within a study of blood T cell repertoires in COVID-19. Germline assignment: CDR1 LNHNV and CDR2 YYDKDF (reference sequence). This CDR3 has 15 residues. Trimming cost V 1 base and J 6 bases, with 13 bases left between them. The data were produced by immunoSEQ multiplex PCR, yet TCRdb's version contains in-frame clones alone and is incomplete. The sample includes fewer than 400,000 clones, 65% to 90% seen only once; the top ten take over 3.5%. This chain links TRBV15 with TRBJ2-1; perhaps TRBD2 as D (6 bases). The receptor was derived from a man aged 25 to 45 who had recovered from COVID-19. The specimen sequenced was PBMCs or T cells enriched from blood (not recorded which). The CDR3: CATSRGETSINEQFF. The CDR3 region has the DNA TGTGCCACCAGCAGAGGGGAAACTAGCATCAATGAGCAGTTCTTC.